A single sample gave rise to the 23 T cell receptor beta chains below, sequenced in a study of shared clonotypes between healthy human individuals. Sequencing was performed with immunoSEQ multiplex PCR; in TCRdb, only in-frame clones are kept and a portion is missing. The data contain about 2 million clones, about 95% of them singletons. CD45RO-negative, CCR7-positively selected cells formed the naive CD8 fraction, excluding terminally differentiated effector memory CD45RA+ cells. The sample taken for sequencing was naive CD8+ T cells sorted from blood. All receptors come from a man younger than 35 in good health.

The chain uses TRBV21-1 and TRBJ2-7; TRBD2 is taken as the D call from the table, unchecked against the DNA. TRBV21-1 is shown as a pseudogene. CDR3 length: 15 amino acids. For the CDR3, the DNA is TGTGCCAGCAGCAATTGTAGCGGGAGTAGCTACGAGCAGTACTTC. As protein: CASSNCSGSSYEQYF.

Points on this clone: The sample holds other DNA sequences that translate to the same CDR3. The chain is built from TRBV11-2 and TRBJ2-1, with 7 bases matching TRBD1. Germline assignment: CDR1 SGHAT and CDR2 FQNNGV. V shed 5 bases, J shed 9 bases, and the junction held 4 bases outside the gene matches. This CDR3 spans 12 amino acids. CDR3 amino acids: CASSLGGGEQFF. The CDR3 bases are TGTGCCAGCAGCCTAGGGGGCGGTGAGCAGTTCTTC.

Here the CDR3 reads CASSPSSSGNTIYF. Here the CDR3 DNA reads TGTGCCAGCAGTCCTTCGAGCTCTGGAAACACCATATATTTT. The chain uses TRBV27 and TRBJ1-3; D remains unclear. Between the trimmed V and J ends, which lost 5 bases and 0 bases, there was a span of 8 bases. This CDR3 is built from 14 residues. Per germline, CDR1 MNHEY and CDR2 SMNVEV (reference sequence).

As to this clone: This sample also contains other DNA sequences that code for the same CDR3. The chain recombines TRBV6-5 with TRBJ2-6; D is undetermined. The germline V gene encodes CDR1 MNHEY and CDR2 SVGAGI. CDR3 size: 13 residues. With 5 bases removed from V and 0 bases from J, the gap between germline ends came to 2 bases. The CDR3 protein is CASSSSGANVLTF. CDR3 nucleotides: TGTGCCAGCAGTAGCTCTGGGGCCAACGTCCTGACTTTC.

The chain recombines TRBV14 with TRBJ1-4, with D unclear. V was trimmed by 3 bases and J by 8 bases, leaving 19 bases between them. Germline CDR1 SGHDN, CDR2 FVKESK. CDR3 length: 16 amino acids. The CDR3 protein is CASSQSGSPLREKLFF. CDR3 sequence (DNA): TGTGCCAGCAGCCAGAGCGGGTCTCCCCTGAGGGAAAAACTGTTTTTT.

The genes are TRBV5-4 and TRBJ2-7; TRBD1 matches 9 bases. The V and J ends lost 2 bases and 5 bases, in that order; junction bases with no gene match: 5. CDR1 is SGHNT and CDR2 is YYREEE in the germline V gene (reference sequence). This CDR3 has 14 amino acids. The CDR3: CASSFTGGGDEQYF. The DNA of the CDR3 is TGTGCCAGCAGCTTTACAGGGGGCGGGGACGAGCAGTACTTC.

There are a few counts of this clone. The V gene is TRBV27, the J gene TRBJ2-7, with TRBD2 as a possible D gene (6 bases). CDR3 length equals 14 residues. V lost 5 bases, J lost 3 bases, and 14 bases lay in between. From germline, CDR1 is MNHEY and CDR2 SMNVEV (reference sequence). Written as DNA, the CDR3 is TGTGCCAGCAGTAAGTTCAGTAGCGGCTACGAGCAGTACTTC. As protein: CASSKFSSGYEQYF.

The V and J genes are TRBV13 and TRBJ2-2; the D gene is possibly TRBD2 (5 bases). Per the germline V gene, CDR1 is PRHDT and CDR2 is FYEKMQ (reference sequence). This CDR3 is built from 18 residues. With 5 bases removed from V and 0 bases from J, the gap between germline ends came to 19 bases. The CDR3: CASSLIPNSAPNTGELFF. The CDR3, as DNA: TGTGCCAGCAGCCTCATACCTAATAGCGCACCGAACACCGGGGAGCTGTTTTTT.

The chain carries TRBV5-4 and TRBJ2-1; a weak D match, TRBD2 (6 bases). Germline CDR1 SGHNT, CDR2 YYREEE (reference sequence). The CDR3 has 14 residues. The V end was cut by 1 base, the J end by 15 bases, with 20 bases between. Written as DNA, the CDR3 is TGTGCCAGCAGCTTGTTTGGGGGTTCGGCGGGGTCGTTCTTC. It is translated as CASSLFGGSAGSFF.

The chain is built from TRBV30 and TRBJ2-3; no clear D. The ends were cut back, 1 base at V and 0 bases at J, with 5 bases in the middle. The germline V gene has CDR1 GTSNPN and CDR2 SVGIG (reference sequence). This CDR3 region has 13 residues. In nucleotides, the CDR3 is TGTGCCTGGAGTGACTCTAGCACAGATACGCAGTATTTT. Encoded protein: CAWSDSSTDTQYF.

Here the CDR3 reads CSVGGTSGGSYNEQFF. CDR3 DNA sequence: TGCAGCGTTGGAGGAACCAGCGGGGGCTCCTACAATGAGCAGTTCTTC. The J gene is TRBJ2-1, the V gene TRBV29-1, with 8 bases fitting TRBD2. Germline CDR1 SQVTM, CDR2 ANQGSEA. The ends lost 4 bases at V and 0 bases at J; junction bases unmatched: 8. This CDR3 spans 16 amino acids.

In its sample, this clone was seen once. The V gene is TRBV9, the J gene TRBJ2-3, with 10 bases fitting TRBD2. The CDR3 is 14 residues long. Trimming at V came to 3 bases and at J to 5 bases, leaving 3 bases not matched to a gene. The germline V gene has CDR1 SGDLS and CDR2 YYNGEE. The CDR3 bases are TGTGCCAGCAGCGCACTAGCGGGACAAGATACGCAGTATTTT. Translation: CASSALAGQDTQYF.

V and J are TRBV15 and TRBJ2-7; D is perhaps TRBD1 or TRBD2 (5 bases each). With 0 bases removed from V and 3 bases from J, the gap between germline ends came to 12 bases. Germline CDR1 is LNHNV and CDR2 is YYDKDF (reference sequence). The CDR3 loop spans 15 amino acids. DNA for the CDR3: TGTGCCACCAGCAGAGATCGGGGCAGTTACTACGAGCAGTACTTC. Translating gives CATSRDRGSYYEQYF.

This chain connects TRBV6-1 to TRBJ2-7; either TRBD1 or TRBD2 may fit D (5 bases each). The CDR3 has 13 residues. Per germline, CDR1 MNHNS and CDR2 SASEGT. V was clipped by 6 bases and J by 2 bases, with 11 bases between them. The CDR3 reads CASRRDGTYEQYF. The CDR3 region has the DNA TGTGCCAGCAGACGGGACGGAACCTACGAGCAGTACTTC.

Turning to this clone: Other DNA sequences in this specimen translate into the identical CDR3. The chain uses TRBV6-5 and TRBJ2-7, with 10 bases fitting TRBD2. The CDR3 is made up of 15 amino acids. V trimming: 2 bases; J trimming: 2 bases; junction bases outside the gene matches: 3. The germline V gene has CDR1 MNHEY and CDR2 SVGAGI. CDR3 region: CASSYGLAATYEQYF. CDR3 nucleotide sequence: TGTGCCAGCAGTTACGGACTAGCGGCTACCTACGAGCAGTACTTC.

Comments on this clone: Additional DNA sequences in this sample encode the identical CDR3. The chain carries TRBV9 and TRBJ2-7, with D possibly being TRBD2 (5 bases). Trimming shortened V by 4 bases and J by 3 bases, and 14 bases separated the two germline ends. Germline loops: CDR1 SGDLS, CDR2 YYNGEE. This CDR3 spans 14 amino acids. CDR3 nucleotide sequence: TGTGCCAGCAGCCCTGGACTCGCGGGCTACGAGCAGTACTTC. It codes for CASSPGLAGYEQYF.

Points on this clone: Within the sample, other DNA sequences also encode this same CDR3. The chain links TRBV4-3 to TRBJ2-1; D is possibly TRBD2 (5 bases). Germline CDR1 is LGHNA and CDR2 is YSLEER. The V end lost 1 base, the J end lost 4 bases, and 8 bases lay between the germline ends. The CDR3 is 14 residues long. CDR3 sequence (DNA): TGCGCCAGCAGCCAAGCCGGGAATTACAATGAGCAGTTCTTC. This gives the protein CASSQAGNYNEQFF.

This sequence joins TRBV6-5 and TRBJ1-1; D gene uncertain. The CDR3 length is 11 residues. The V end lost 6 bases, the J end lost 7 bases, and 9 bases lay between the germline ends. CDR1 is MNHEY and CDR2 is SVGAGI in the germline V gene. CDR3 nucleotide sequence: TGTGCCAGCAGCCCCGGGGTTGAAGCTTTCTTT. Encoded protein: CASSPGVEAFF.

The chain uses TRBV2 and TRBJ1-6; 8 positions match TRBD1. CDR1 and CDR2 from the germline V gene are SNHLY and FYNNEI. The CDR3 consists of 14 residues. The trim removed 6 bases at V and 6 bases at J, leaving 4 bases unmatched. CDR3 sequence: CASRDRGGNSPLHF. CDR3 bases: TGTGCCAGCAGAGACAGGGGTGGTAATTCACCCCTCCACTTT. The complete variable domain, with remaining parts taken from reference TRBV2 and TRBJ1-6, reads EPEVTQTPSHQVTQMGQEVILRCVPISNHLYFYWYRQILGQKVEFLVSFYNNEISEKSEIFDDQFSVERPDGSNFTLKIRSTKLEDSAMYFCASRDRGGNSPLHFGNGTRLTVT.

The chain joins TRBV5-1 to TRBJ1-4; the D gene is possibly TRBD1 (5 bases). The CDR3 runs to 17 residues. Germline CDR1 reads SGHRS; CDR2 reads YFSETQ. Trimming pared 0 bases from V and 5 bases from J, leaving 17 bases between. The CDR3 nucleotides read TGCGCCAGCAGCTTGGCAGACGGGGGGAGGCGAAATGAAAAACTGTTTTTT. This encodes CASSLADGGRRNEKLFF.

The chain employs TRBV4-1 and TRBJ1-2; 8 positions match TRBD1. The CDR3 consists of 15 residues. J was trimmed by 7 bases and V by 4 bases; bases with no gene match: 11. Germline CDR1 is MGHRA and CDR2 is YSYEKL. The CDR3 DNA follows: TGCGCCAGCAGCCTATTAACAGGGGGGTTGGCTGGCTACACCTTC. Translated, it gives CASSLLTGGLAGYTF.

The chain uses TRBV13 and TRBJ2-2; 11 bases are shared with TRBD2. Trimming cost V 4 bases and J 7 bases; bases outside gene matches: 5. The CDR3 sequence is 15 residues long. The germline CDR1 and CDR2 sequences are PRHDT and FYEKMQ (reference sequence). The CDR3: CASSSTSGGGGELFF. CDR3 sequence (DNA): TGTGCCAGCAGCTCCACTAGCGGGGGAGGCGGGGAGCTGTTTTTT.

This chain joins TRBV4-1 and TRBJ2-3; no clear D gene. This CDR3 comprises 12 residues. CDR1 is MGHRA, CDR2 YSYEKL, per germline. Trimming pared 6 bases from V and 2 bases from J, leaving 6 bases between. The CDR3 coding sequence is TGCGCCAGCAGGGCGGACACAGATACGCAGTATTTT. Translation gives CASRADTDTQYF.